A selection of T cell receptor beta chains follows, all from one sample in a study of cytomegalovirus exposure and HLA in healthy donors. Produced via immunoSEQ multiplex PCR; TCRdb's table is partial and in-frame only. The sample has some 87,000 clones, roughly 79% seen once; the top ten hold 5.5% to 7.5%. Input material: PBMCs. These receptors originate from a man aged 18 to 30 in good health and CMV-seropositive. CDR3s include the opening cysteine and the closing phenylalanine or tryptophan. A D gene is named only where the DNA matches it firmly. Where a row states a size, it is once, few, many or the class of an expanded clone; other rows omit it.

J,D,V,size,DNA,CDR3
TRBJ2-2,NA,TRBV6-5,NA,TGCGCCAGCCGTGGCTTGGCCGGGGAGCTGTTTTTT,CASRGLAGELFF
TRBJ1-5,NA,TRBV4-1,few,TGCGCCAGCAGCTCCCAAGGTTCGGGGTATAGCAATCAGCCCCAGCATTTT,CASSSQGSGYSNQPQHF
TRBJ1-1,NA,TRBV29-1,NA,TGCAGCGTTGGACATATGAGTGGTTGGGGCAACACTGAAGCTTTCTTT,CSVGHMSGWGNTEAFF
TRBJ2-1,TRBD2,TRBV18,NA,TGTGCCAGCTCACCTACCGGGACTAGCTATGAGCAGTTCTTC,CASSPTGTSYEQFF
TRBJ2-3,TRBD1,TRBV29-1,NA,TGCAGCGGAGAACAGGGGGCGAAAGGGACAGATACGCAGTATTTT,CSGEQGAKGTDTQYF
TRBJ2-3,TRBD2,TRBV28,NA,TGTGCCAGCAGTTCGCCCCGGGGGGGGTATACGCAGTATTTT,CASSSPRGGYTQYF
TRBJ2-7,TRBD2,TRBV7-2,NA,TGTGCCAGCAGCTTAGCTGCGGGGGGGGACGAGCAGTACTTC,CASSLAAGGDEQYF
TRBJ1-1,NA,TRBV10-3,few,TGTGCCATCAGTAAAACGGGAATCGAAGCTTTCTTT,CAISKTGIEAFF
TRBJ2-7,NA,TRBV6-5,NA,TGTGCCAGCAGTCGAGGCTACGAGCAGTACTTC,CASSRGYEQYF
TRBJ2-5,NA,TRBV5-6,NA,TGTGCCAGCAGCTTCAGTCGCCGCCACGGGGAGACCCAGTACTTC,CASSFSRRHGETQYF
TRBJ2-5,NA,TRBV5-1,NA,TGCGCCAGCAGCCCGGGTTTATCGGAAGAGACCCAGTACTTC,CASSPGLSEETQYF
TRBJ2-3,NA,TRBV12-2,NA,TGTGCAAGTCGCTTAGGGAGCCGCACAGATACGCAGTATTTT,CASRLGSRTDTQYF
TRBJ1-2,NA,TRBV2,NA,TGTGCCAGCAGCGAATACCGGTATGGCTACACCTTC,CASSEYRYGYTF
TRBJ1-5,TRBD1,TRBV4-1,NA,TGCGCCAGCAGCCAACGCGACAGGGAATATAGCAATCAGCCCCAGCATTTT,CASSQRDREYSNQPQHF
TRBJ1-1,NA,TRBV25-1,few,TGTGCCAGCAGTCCGACAGGTACGAACACTGAAGCTTTCTTT,CASSPTGTNTEAFF
TRBJ1-5,TRBD1,TRBV6-7,few,TGTGCCAGCAGCAAGGGACAGGGGGCAAGGGATAGCAATCAGCCCCAGCATTTT,CASSKGQGARDSNQPQHF